The 21 T cell receptor beta chains below were found in one sample sequenced in a study of human T cells and chemical hapten exposure. Each CDR3 protein is one row after TCRdb ran MiXCR on the RACE reads. The sample holds 180,000 or so distinct CDR3 sequences; about a fifth are singletons and the top ten take about 7%. Time point here: patch test 1, 2 weeks after DPC sensitization. Stated treatment: therapeutic diphenylcyclopropenone sensitization with weekly scalp DPC. The material was whole blood, obtained in connection with sensitization to the hapten diphenylcyclopropenone (DPC). The receptor source for this set is a woman aged 45 to 65 with alopecia areata. Some clones in this sample may be carry-over from other donors' samples.

This clonotype was observed a few times. The chain has TRBV10-3 and TRBJ1-2, with TRBD1 matching 8 bases. CDR1 and CDR2 from the germline V gene are ENHRY and SYGVKD. This CDR3 spans 15 amino acids. The V segment lost 10 bases and the J segment 0 bases; nucleotides outside the gene matches: 10. CDR3 nucleotides: TGTGCCACCCGTGACAGGGGACAGCCTAACTATGGCTACACCTTC. As protein: CATRDRGQPNYGYTF.

This clonotype was seen only a few times. The V gene is TRBV10-1, the J gene TRBJ2-5, with 9 bases that match TRBD2. Germline trimming cut 10 bases from V and 5 bases from J; bases unmatched to any gene: 11. From germline, CDR1 is WNHNN and CDR2 SYGVQD (reference sequence). This CDR3 comprises 14 residues. The CDR3, as DNA: TGCGCCATCCTCGGCGGGAGGGCATGTGAGACCCAGTACTTC. Protein product: CAILGGRACETQYF.

This clonotype was counted a few times. The V call is TRBV11-2, the J call TRBJ2-2; TRBD1 aligns across 9 bases. The CDR3 consists of 15 residues. Germline CDR1 and CDR2: SGHAT and FQNNGV. V shed 6 bases, J shed 1 base, and the junction held 3 bases outside the gene matches. The CDR3 here is CASSYRGLNTGELFF. The CDR3, as DNA: TGTGCCAGCAGTTACAGGGGGCTGAACACCGGGGAGCTGTTTTTT.

This clonotype was picked up a small number of times. One end of the junction fails to match germline, which may point to a read error. The chain employs TRBV5-4 and TRBJ2-3; D is perhaps TRBD1 (5 bases). CDR1 and CDR2 (germline): SGHNT, YYREEE (reference sequence). This CDR3 spans 14 amino acids. The CDR3 reads CPSSLKTGTDTQYF. The CDR3 coding sequence is TGTCCCAGCAGCTTGAAGACAGGCACAGATACGCAGTATTTT.

V gene TRBV29-1 combines with J gene TRBJ2-4, with 9 positions matching TRBD1. This CDR3 is built from 12 residues. Per germline, CDR1 SQVTM and CDR2 ANQGSEA. V lost 7 bases and J lost 8; bases outside the gene matches: 6. CDR3 sequence: CSAGTGIDIQYF. CDR3 nucleotides: TGCAGCGCCGGGACAGGGATTGACATTCAGTACTTC.

This chain joins TRBV6-2 or TRBV6-3 and TRBJ2-1; TRBD1 or TRBD2 may be the D gene (5 bases each). Germline CDR1 is MNHEY and CDR2 is SVGEGT. Trimming cost V 2 bases and J 7 bases, with 12 bases left between them. There are 14 residues in the CDR3. CDR3 sequence reads: CASSYTGTVNEQFF. Here the CDR3 DNA reads TGTGCCAGCAGTTACACCGGGACGGTAAATGAGCAGTTCTTC.

In this sample, this clonotype turned up a few times. The genes are TRBV5-1 and TRBJ2-2; the match to TRBD1 covers 8 bases. This CDR3 has 13 residues. CDR1 is SGHRS and CDR2 is YFSETQ in the germline V gene. Trimming at V came to 2 bases and at J to 6 bases, leaving 0 bases not matched to a gene. The CDR3 protein is CASSLQGAGELFF. CDR3 in DNA: TGCGCCAGCAGCTTACAGGGGGCCGGGGAGCTGTTTTTT.

The chain is built from TRBV20-1 and TRBJ2-7, with D perhaps matching TRBD2 (5 bases). Germline-derived CDR1 and CDR2 are DFQATT and SNEGSKA (reference sequence). The CDR3 extends over 12 amino acids. V shed 3 bases and J shed 4 bases, with 10 bases lying between them. The chain's CDR3 is CSASLARYEQYF. The CDR3 coding sequence is TGCAGTGCTAGCCTAGCTCGATACGAGCAGTACTTC.

This clonotype was found a few times. This chain connects TRBV11-1 to TRBJ2-4; tentatively, D is TRBD1 or TRBD2 (5 bases each). Between the trimmed V and J ends, which lost 4 bases and 1 base, there was a span of 17 bases. This CDR3 comprises 17 residues. CDR1 SGHAT and CDR2 FQDESV come from the germline V gene (reference sequence). CDR3 nucleotides: TGTGCCAGCAGCTGGGATACAGGTTGGGGGGCCAAAAACATTCAGTACTTC. Translation gives CASSWDTGWGAKNIQYF.

This clonotype was seen at least ten times. The chain employs TRBV15 and TRBJ1-1; the D gene is possibly TRBD1 (6 bases). Between the trimmed V and J ends, which lost 0 bases and 2 bases, there was a span of 13 bases. The germline V gene encodes CDR1 LNHNV and CDR2 YYDKDF (reference sequence). This CDR3 contains 16 residues. The CDR3 spells CATSREQTGPNTEAFF. CDR3 sequence (DNA): TGTGCCACCAGCAGAGAGCAGACAGGCCCTAACACTGAAGCTTTCTTT.

This clonotype was observed a handful of times. V and J are TRBV15 and TRBJ2-1; D is tentatively TRBD1 or TRBD2 (5 bases each). The germline V and J ends were trimmed by 0 bases and 0 bases, with 12 bases remaining between them. Germline CDR1 and CDR2: LNHNV and YYDKDF (reference sequence). This CDR3 has 17 amino acids. CDR3 DNA sequence: TGTGCCACCAGCAGAGATCTGCCAGGGAGCTCCTACAATGAGCAGTTCTTC. Translated: CATSRDLPGSSYNEQFF.

The rearrangement joins TRBV29-1 to TRBJ2-3; 7 bases match TRBD2. Germline values: CDR1 SQVTM, CDR2 ANQGSEA. CDR3 length equals 15 residues. V gave up 8 bases and J gave up 0 bases; unmatched junction bases: 11. The CDR3: CSSEGGPSSTDTQYF. For the CDR3, the DNA is TGCAGCTCAGAGGGAGGGCCCTCTAGCACAGATACGCAGTATTTT.

This clonotype was counted at least ten times. The chain carries TRBV9 and TRBJ1-6; D ambiguous. V was shortened by 0 bases and J by 9 bases, with 4 bases between the two germline ends. There are 12 residues in the CDR3. Germline V gene data show CDR1 as SGDLS and CDR2 as YYNGEE. The CDR3, as DNA: TGTGCCAGCAGCGTAGGCTCTTCACCCCTCCACTTT. Protein sequence: CASSVGSSPLHF.

V usage is TRBV5-1 and J usage is TRBJ2-7; D unresolved. The CDR3 has 14 residues. V shed 3 bases and J shed 2 bases, with 12 bases lying between them. CDR1 is SGHRS, CDR2 YFSETQ, per germline. CDR3 nucleotides: TGCGCCAGCAGCTGGGCTGGGGTCCCCTACGAGCAGTACTTC. Amino acid sequence: CASSWAGVPYEQYF.

J is TRBJ2-2 and V is TRBV7-2; 9 positions match TRBD2. The CDR3 runs to 16 residues. CDR1 and CDR2 from the germline V gene are SGHTA and FQGNSA. The V segment lost 5 bases and the J segment 0 bases; nucleotides outside the gene matches: 4. As DNA, the CDR3 is TGTGCCAGCAGCCCACGGACTAGCGCGAACACCGGGGAGCTGTTTTTT. It is translated as CASSPRTSANTGELFF.

This clonotype occurred a few times. The rearrangement uses TRBV28 and TRBJ2-7; no clear D. Per the germline V gene, CDR1 is MDHEN and CDR2 is SYDVKM. CDR3 length: 13 amino acids. V lost 0 bases to trimming and J lost 2 bases, with 5 bases between them. The CDR3 bases are TGTGCCAGCAGTTTATGGTTAACCTACGAGCAGTACTTC. This sequence encodes CASSLWLTYEQYF. Filled out from reference TRBV28 and TRBJ2-7, the complete variable domain reads DVKVTQSSRYLVKRTGEKVFLECVQDMDHENMFWYRQDPGLGLRLIYFSYDVKMKEKGDIPEGYSVSREKKERFSLILESASTNQTSMYLCASSLWLTYEQYFGPGTRLTVT.

The chain employs TRBV14 and TRBJ2-1, with a possible D match to TRBD2 (6 bases). The germline V gene encodes CDR1 SGHDN and CDR2 FVKESK. The V and J ends lost 0 bases and 7 bases respectively, with 10 bases between them. The CDR3 runs to 14 residues. For the CDR3, the DNA is TGTGCCAGCAGCCAAGATCGAGCGGGTAATGAGCAGTTCTTC. This encodes CASSQDRAGNEQFF.

The chain recombines TRBV30 with TRBJ1-1, with 7 nucleotides matching TRBD1. Losses at the gene ends were 1 base for V and 4 bases for J; bases not matched to a gene: 6. The germline CDR1 and CDR2 sequences are GTSNPN and SVGIG (reference sequence). The CDR3 spans 14 residues. The CDR3 protein is CAWSGTNRGTEAFF. As DNA, the CDR3 is TGTGCCTGGAGTGGTACGAACAGGGGCACTGAAGCTTTCTTT.

The table lists this clonotype with a few counts. CDR3 coding DNA: TGTGCCAGCAGCCCGGGTGGCCGCACAGATACGCAGTATTTT. This sequence encodes CASSPGGRTDTQYF. The V gene is TRBV3-1, the J gene TRBJ2-3; no clear D gene. V lost 4 bases, J lost 1 base, and 9 bases lay in between. The CDR3 loop spans 14 amino acids. CDR1 is LGHDT, CDR2 YNNKEL, per germline (reference sequence).

Many counts were recorded for this clonotype. The chain employs TRBV7-2 and TRBJ2-4; no reliable D call. Germline lookup yields CDR1 SGHTA and CDR2 FQGNSA. The V and J ends lost 0 bases and 5 bases respectively, with 5 bases between them. The CDR3 has 13 residues. The CDR3 protein is CASSLAGENIQYF. The CDR3 bases are TGTGCCAGCAGCTTAGCTGGAGAAAACATTCAGTACTTC.

The chain is built from TRBV20-1 and TRBJ1-5; D unclear. This CDR3 is built from 13 residues. Trimming removed 0 bases from V and 8 bases from J, with 11 bases in between. Germline V gene sequence: CDR1 DFQATT, CDR2 SNEGSKA (reference sequence). CDR3 residues: CSARDGLREPQHF. In nucleotides, the CDR3 is TGCAGTGCTAGAGATGGATTGCGGGAGCCCCAGCATTTT.